This T cell receptor beta chain was profiled in a study of identical twins (dated by TCRdb to between 2015 and 2016). The study in broad terms: To test whether fetal clonotypes persist, this study deep-sequenced TCR alpha and beta repertoires from monozygotic twins, from unrelated adults of various ages, and from cord blood. Replicate twin experiments were performed at different times using different library preparation protocols to rule out contamination. The paper's findings and limits, for the study overall: Abundant cord blood beta clonotypes carried fewer insertions; young adult naive repertoires showed a weaker similar trend, while memory repertoires showed none. Zero-insertion analyses could be partly confounded by invariant T cells such as MAIT and iNKT, though diverse VJ usage argued against such confounding for most clonotypes. Because the same donors could not be followed over many years, the conclusions relied on cross-sectional statistical analysis. Out-of-frame TCR alpha sequences shared between twins showed an excess of low generation-probability sequences compared with coincidental sharing between unrelated individuals. Excess twin sharing in beta out-of-frame sequences was weaker because fewer shared sequences lowered the signal-to-noise ratio. Recombination models systematically underestimated out-of-frame TCR alpha sharing in monozygotic twins but agreed with sharing between unrelated individuals.

This clonotype was found a few times. What this receptor recognizes is not known. No per-base quality is available; no much larger clone lies one base away. Only healthy Caucasian donors were included. Three pairs of female monozygotic twins, all aged about 18 to 30 years, were included in the twin cohort. The RNA used for TCR libraries was isolated from peripheral blood mononuclear cells. The method behind the library was 5' RACE. Sequencing relied on an Illumina HiSeq 2000. A universal primer binding site was added through template switching, and the final cDNA carried a unique molecular identifier so that TCR cDNA molecules could be counted accurately. First-strand cDNA for TCR alpha and beta chains was synthesized from specific primers in the conserved constant-segment region. To control for contamination, every cDNA library was double barcoded, receiving both a SMART-Mk sample barcode and Illumina barcodes. TruSeq adapter sequences and Illumina sample barcodes were added in two successive PCR steps. TCR alpha and beta cDNA libraries were sequenced on the Illumina HiSeq platform with custom primers. Per the original workflow: Unique molecular identifiers were extracted from raw reads with MiGEC, and CDR3 positions were determined with MiXCR. Recombination models were inferred per individual with the repgenHMM and IGoR tools using an EM algorithm. Shared clonotype analysis was performed with the tcR package in R, normalizing sharing by the product of cloneset sizes. To study raw recombination free of thymic and clonal selection effects, out-of-frame nonproductive sequences were analyzed. TCRdb cleaned the public reads at Q25 with fastp, built clones with MiXCR and kept in-frame beta chains. CDR3 protein duplicates are merged, each entry listing the most common genes and DNA. The V and J calls, along with clone size, are taken from TCRdb and not from the paper's own processing. The sample table contains 600,000 to 800,000 distinct CDR3 sequences; only one count was recorded for less than 25% of them. Over 4% of the sample is in the top ten clones.

From the cysteine up to the phenylalanine, the CDR3 has a length of 16 residues. Solely the CDR3 DNA is kept, with 48 bases framed from the first base. The junction shows trimming of 8 bases on V and 0 bases on J, plus 17 bases between the germline ends. These data were also filed under a second study, of T cells expressing NK-cell markers. Looking at the second paper: In sorted CD3+CD56+NKG2C+, CD3+CD56+NKG2C- and CD3+CD56-NKG2C+ T-cell subsets from about eight donors, TCR beta-chain repertoires were profiled. Among the eight sequenced donors, only one was HCMV-seronegative, while the other seven were HCMV-seropositive. In several experiments an anti-gammadeltaTCR antibody was added to restrict sorting to alphabetaTCR-expressing T cells. For six donors, the dominant CD3+CD56+NKG2C+ clonotypes were among the top 10 CD8+ clonotypes and accounted for roughly 1.0-8% of CD8+ T cells. Those dominant clonotypes were again the most abundant among CD3+CD56-NKG2C+ cells in a handful of donors, at roughly 25-65%. Whether the expanded NKG2C-expressing T cell clones were specific for HCMV antigens was left unclear. The study sequenced eight donors, all healthy volunteers chosen at random: three men and five women. HCMV-specific IgG was detected in serum with a commercial ELISA kit to determine HCMV serostatus. For several donors, bulk peripheral blood T-cell repertoires were also sequenced from unsorted PBMC. MIGEC was used to demultiplex reads and group the reads by UMI, and MiTCR was used to assemble and quantify clonotypes. Only TCR cDNA sequences supported by at least two reads were kept to exclude erroneous sequences. The tcR package was used for downstream repertoire analysis, and clonotypes were matched between fractions using CDR3 nucleotide sequence together with V segment. VDJmatch was used to annotate antigen specificity against VDJdb, with one amino acid substitution in CDR3 permitted.

The sequence links TRBV12-3 or TRBV12-4 to TRBJ2-1; TRBD1 could be the D gene, as 5 bases match. Sequencing input: PBMCs. The clonotype comes from a woman aged 18-29 years in good health. The CDR3: CASSLNGRASYNEQFF. The nucleotide sequence is given as TGTGCCAGCTCCCTCAACGGCAGGGCCTCCTACAATGAGCAGTTCTTC.